The clone carrying this T cell receptor (beta chain) has only a few counts. Germline assignment: CDR1 LGHDT and CDR2 YNNKEL (reference sequence). The CDR3 length is 13 residues. Trimming removed 5 bases from V and 2 bases from J; junction bases left unmatched: 3. The data are from a study of blood T cell repertoires in COVID-19. At the level of the study: Researchers got acute and convalescent COVID-19 samples from the United States, Italy and Spain.

Sequencing used immunoSEQ multiplex PCR; TCRdb keeps in-frame clones, though not all of them. This table has more than 55,000 clones, roughly 72% appearing once. This clonotype originated in a woman between 50 and 59 years old with active or convalescent COVID-19. The specimen was peripheral blood. The chain joins TRBV3-1 (or the pseudogene TRBV3-2) to TRBJ2-7; TRBD2 aligns across 7 bases. The CDR3 protein is CASSALATYEQYF. CDR3 DNA sequence: TGTGCCAGCAGCGCACTAGCGACCTACGAGCAGTACTTC.